The 17 T cell receptor beta chains below were found in one sample sequenced in a study of molecular identifiers for immune sequencing clone quantification (dated by TCRdb to 2016 to 2019). The library was generated by PCR. Sequencing took place on an Illumina HiSeq 4000. The public sequencing data were trimmed at Q25 with fastp and processed into clonotypes with MiXCR by TCRdb, which kept only in-frame beta chains. A single entry per CDR3 protein holds the most common genes and DNA from its merged rows. This sample is represented by 88,000 or so distinct CDR3 sequences; over 20% of them were singletons. Approximately 0.99% of the sample is held by the ten biggest clonotypes. Sequenced sample: naive CD8+ T cells from blood, with Jurkat cell RNA spiked in. The sample's cell subset or site label is to be understood as: FACS-sorted CD8+CD4-CCR7+CD45RA+ naive T cells. The receptor set was obtained from a human donor in good health. Some libraries in this study had Jurkat cell RNA spiked in.

With respect to this clonotype: A single base separates this from a much larger clone, so it may be a read error. This chain connects TRBV6-6 to TRBJ1-5; a possible D gene is TRBD1 (5 bases). The length of the CDR3 is 13 residues. Germline V CDR1 and CDR2: MNHNY, SVGAGI (reference sequence). V gave up 8 bases and J gave up 5 bases, with 13 bases separating them. CDR3 sequence: CASGRGTYQPQHF. DNA for the CDR3: TGTGCCAGCGGTCGAGGGACTTATCAGCCCCAGCATTTT.

This clonotype was detected ten times or more. The chain recombines TRBV9 with TRBJ2-3, with TRBD2 identical over 7 bases. V lost 3 bases, J lost 2 bases, and 6 bases stayed unmatched. This CDR3 spans 15 amino acids. Germline loops: CDR1 SGDLS, CDR2 YYNGEE. The DNA for the CDR3 is TGTGCCAGCAGCGGGGGCGGGAGCATCACAGATACGCAGTATTTT. It yields the protein CASSGGGSITDTQYF.

Points on this clonotype: With a much larger clone just one base away, this may be a read error. The chain joins TRBV5-8 to TRBJ2-7, with D perhaps TRBD1 (6 bases). The CDR3 covers 13 residues. The V gene's germline CDR1 is SGHTS and CDR2 YDEGEE. CDR3 DNA sequence: TGTACCAGCAGCTGGGGGCCGGACTACGAGCAGTACTTC. Its protein is CTSSWGPDYEQYF.

The sample holds many counts of this clonotype. The chain combines TRBV4-3 with TRBJ2-5, with 7 bases lining up with TRBD1. The CDR3 loop spans 14 amino acids. V dropped 4 bases and J dropped 5; count of bases not matched to a gene: 7. CDR1 is LGHNA, CDR2 YSLEER, per germline. This CDR3 reads CASSRKTGPETQYF. As DNA, the CDR3 is TGCGCCAGCAGCCGCAAGACAGGGCCGGAGACCCAGTACTTC.

In this sample, this clonotype turned up many times. The chain is built from TRBV6-5 and TRBJ2-7, with TRBD1 matching 8 bases. Germline loops: CDR1 MNHEY, CDR2 SVGAGI. Trimming at V came to 2 bases and at J to 3 bases, leaving 6 bases not matched to a gene. The CDR3 loop spans 15 amino acids. The CDR3 is CASSYVGQEFYEQYF. CDR3 DNA: TGTGCCAGCAGTTACGTGGGACAGGAGTTCTACGAGCAGTACTTC.

In regard to this clonotype: Because it lacks the conserved phenylalanine or tryptophan at the end, this CDR3 is likely a read error. The rearrangement uses TRBV12-3 or TRBV12-4 and TRBJ1-1, with 9 bases lining up with TRBD1. J was trimmed by 4 bases and V by 6 bases; bases with no gene match: 15. This CDR3 spans 17 amino acids. Here the CDR3 DNA reads TGTGCCAGCAGCCCTGGGACAGGGTTACTACGCCCCACTGAAGCTTTCCTT. This encodes CASSPGTGLLRPTEAFL.

This clonotype appeared many times. The chain has TRBV6-5 and TRBJ2-5; 7 nucleotides line up with TRBD1. This CDR3 comprises 14 residues. Trimming cost V 8 bases and J 5 bases; bases outside gene matches: 11. CDR1 is MNHEY and CDR2 is SVGAGI in the germline V gene. The CDR3 here is CASYGQDEGETQYF. In DNA, the CDR3 is TGTGCCAGCTACGGACAGGACGAAGGGGAGACCCAGTACTTC.

This clonotype was detected ten times or more. The chain couples TRBV9 to TRBJ2-2; D gene unclear. The CDR3 covers 16 residues. V shed 3 bases and J shed 2 bases, with 14 bases lying between them. From germline, CDR1 is SGDLS and CDR2 YYNGEE. The DNA for the CDR3 is TGTGCCAGCAGCGCATCCCCGGGCCTTAACACCGGGGAGCTGTTTTTT. Encoded protein: CASSASPGLNTGELFF.

This clonotype came up many times. As DNA, the CDR3 is TGCGCCAGCAGCTTCGGACAGGGGTACTACGAGCAGTACTTC. It yields the protein CASSFGQGYYEQYF. The chain uses TRBV5-1 and TRBJ2-7, with 9 bases identical to TRBD1. The ends lost 2 bases at V and 3 bases at J; junction bases unmatched: 3. This CDR3 spans 14 amino acids. The germline V gene encodes CDR1 SGHRS and CDR2 YFSETQ.

This clonotype was observed many times. The V gene is TRBV14, the J gene TRBJ2-3; D not resolved. This CDR3 spans 13 amino acids. From germline, CDR1 is SGHDN and CDR2 FVKESK. V was trimmed by 4 bases and J by 8 bases, leaving 13 bases between them. The CDR3 region has the DNA TGTGCCAGCAGCCCGTTTGTCAGTGGTACGCAGTATTTT. Its translation: CASSPFVSGTQYF. The variable domain in full, completed from reference TRBV14 and TRBJ2-3, reads EAGVTQFPSHSVIEKGQTVTLRCDPISGHDNLYWYRRVMGKEIKFLLHFVKESKQDESGMPNNRFLAERTGGTYSTLKVQPAELEDSGVYFCASSPFVSGTQYFGPGTRLTVL.

This clonotype was detected ten times or more. This rearrangement joins TRBV28 to TRBJ2-2; 7 nucleotides align to TRBD1. This CDR3 spans 15 amino acids. The junction had 5 bases not matched to a gene; V was cut back by 4 bases and J by 3 bases. Germline values: CDR1 MDHEN, CDR2 SYDVKM. CDR3 in DNA: TGTGCCAGCAGTTCGACAGGGTCCTACACCGGGGAGCTGTTTTTT. Residues: CASSSTGSYTGELFF.

As regards this clonotype: A much bigger clone sits one base away, suggesting this may be a read error. The genes are TRBV7-2 and TRBJ2-2; the match to TRBD2 covers 7 bases. Germline V gene data show CDR1 as SGHTA and CDR2 as FQGNSA. J gave up 6 bases and V 1 base, and 8 bases lay outside the gene matches. This CDR3 has 16 residues. The chain's CDR3 is CASSLVAGGFAGELFF. As DNA, the CDR3 is TGTGCCAGCAGCTTAGTTGCCGGGGGGTTTGCCGGGGAGCTGTTTTTT.

In its sample, this clonotype was seen many times. The chain links TRBV6-5 to TRBJ2-7, with TRBD2 matching over 12 bases. Germline V gene sequence: CDR1 MNHEY, CDR2 SVGAGI. With V trimmed by 5 bases and J by 6 bases, 8 bases remained unmatched. The CDR3 is 15 amino acids. The CDR3 nucleotides are TGTGCCAGCAGTCCCTCTAGCGGGAGGGCGGGCGAGCAGTACTTC. It translates to CASSPSSGRAGEQYF.

This clonotype has just a few counts. The J gene is TRBJ2-5, the V gene TRBV10-2; 11 nucleotides agree with TRBD2. Per germline, CDR1 WSHSY and CDR2 SAAADI. With 6 bases clipped from V and 9 bases from J, the junction kept 9 bases outside the gene matches. The CDR3 is 14 residues long. CDR3 coding DNA: TGCGCCAGCAGAGGGACTAGCGGTGATGGGGCCCAGTACTTC. Translation: CASRGTSGDGAQYF.

This clonotype has more than one count but fewer than ten. The rearrangement joins TRBV4-3 to TRBJ1-1; D is undetermined. CDR3 length: 15 residues. V lost 4 bases to trimming and J lost 1 base, with 13 bases between them. CDR1 is LGHNA and CDR2 is YSLEER in the germline V gene. CDR3 bases: TGCGCCAGCAGCCGAACCTCTCTCCCGAACACTGAAGCTTTCTTT. Translated: CASSRTSLPNTEAFF.

There are many counts of this clonotype. The chain couples TRBV5-1 to TRBJ2-7; 8 nucleotides agree with TRBD2. This CDR3 has 15 amino acids. The V segment lost 0 bases and the J segment 4 bases; nucleotides outside the gene matches: 6. Germline CDR1 is SGHRS and CDR2 is YFSETQ. CDR3 bases: TGCGCCAGCAGCTTGGTCGGGGGGGTCGCTTACGAGCAGTACTTC. This encodes CASSLVGGVAYEQYF. The entire variable domain, with the rest obtained from reference TRBV5-1 and TRBJ2-7, is as follows: KAGVTQTPRYLIKTRGQQVTLSCSPISGHRSVSWYQQTPGQGLQFLFEYFSETQRNKGNFPGRFSGRQFSNSRSEMNVSTLELGDSALYLCASSLVGGVAYEQYFGPGTRLTVT.

On this clonotype itself: A much bigger clone sits one base away, suggesting this may be a read error. The V and J genes are TRBV4-1 and TRBJ1-1; D ambiguous. This CDR3 has 13 residues. The germline V gene has CDR1 MGHRA and CDR2 YSYEKL. CDR3 region: CASSPRAEPEASF. The CDR3 region has the DNA TGCGCCAGCAGCCCCCGGGCGGAGCCTGAAGCTTCCTTT.